These 3 T cell receptor beta chains were sequenced from one sample in a study of blood T cells in healthy people across ages. With a J-beta primer mix and a sample-barcoded 5' primer, a second PCR ran about 7 to 11 cycles. Using its own MiXCR run on the 5' RACE reads, TCRdb lists one record per CDR3 protein. The sample contains a few hundred thousand distinct CDR3 sequences, 52% of which appear only once. Specimen: blood. The receptors come from a man in his 60s in good health.

V usage is TRBV20-1 and J usage is TRBJ1-1; TRBD1 aligns across 7 bases. The CDR3 spans 15 residues. The germline V gene has CDR1 DFQATT and CDR2 SNEGSKA (reference sequence). The ends lost 6 bases at V and 2 bases at J; junction bases unmatched: 12. The CDR3 DNA is TGCAGTGCCAAGGACAGGTCAAGGATAAACACTGAAGCTTTCTTT. It translates to CSAKDRSRINTEAFF.

The V and J genes are TRBV20-1 and TRBJ2-1, with TRBD2 identical over 15 bases. Germline CDR1 is DFQATT and CDR2 is SNEGSKA (reference sequence). The CDR3 runs to 15 residues. V shed 6 bases and J 7 bases; nucleotides not matched to a gene: 7. Here the CDR3 DNA reads TGCAGTGCCTTTGTCGGGACTAGCGGGAGGAATGAGCAGTTCTTC. This sequence encodes CSAFVGTSGRNEQFF.

This clonotype was detected ten times or more. The genes are TRBV4-1 and TRBJ2-7; 11 nucleotides agree with TRBD2. CDR1 is MGHRA and CDR2 is YSYEKL in the germline V gene. This CDR3 region has 15 residues. After removal of 3 bases from V and 4 bases from J, the junction contained 5 bases not matched to a gene. CDR3 residues: CASSHTSGSAYEQYF. The CDR3 nucleotides read TGCGCCAGCAGCCACACTAGCGGGAGTGCTTACGAGCAGTACTTC.